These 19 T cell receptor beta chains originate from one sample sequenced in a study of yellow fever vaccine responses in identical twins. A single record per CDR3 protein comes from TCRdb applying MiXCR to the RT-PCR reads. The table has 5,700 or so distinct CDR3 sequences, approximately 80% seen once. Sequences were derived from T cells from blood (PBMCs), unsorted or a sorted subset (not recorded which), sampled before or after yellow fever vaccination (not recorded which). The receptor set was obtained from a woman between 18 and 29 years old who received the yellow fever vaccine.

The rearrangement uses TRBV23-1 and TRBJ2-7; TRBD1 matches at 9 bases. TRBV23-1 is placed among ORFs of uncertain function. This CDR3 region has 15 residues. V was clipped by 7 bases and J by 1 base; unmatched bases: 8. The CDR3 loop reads CASTPKGTGSYEQYF. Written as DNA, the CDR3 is TGCGCCAGCACCCCAAAGGGGACAGGGTCCTACGAGCAGTACTTC.

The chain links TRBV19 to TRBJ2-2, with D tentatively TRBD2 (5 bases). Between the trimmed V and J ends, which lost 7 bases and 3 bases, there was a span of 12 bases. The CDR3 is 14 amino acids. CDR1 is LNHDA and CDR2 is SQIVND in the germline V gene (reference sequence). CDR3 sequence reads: CASNAREHTGELFF. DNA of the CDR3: TGTGCCAGTAACGCTAGGGAGCACACCGGGGAGCTGTTTTTT.

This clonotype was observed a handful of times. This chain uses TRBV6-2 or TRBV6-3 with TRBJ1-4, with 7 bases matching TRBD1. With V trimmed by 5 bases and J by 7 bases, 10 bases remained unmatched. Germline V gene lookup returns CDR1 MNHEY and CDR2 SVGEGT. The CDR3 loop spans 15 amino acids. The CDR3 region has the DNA TGTGCCAGCAGTAACGGACAGGCCAAGGGTGAAAAACTGTTTTTT. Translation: CASSNGQAKGEKLFF.

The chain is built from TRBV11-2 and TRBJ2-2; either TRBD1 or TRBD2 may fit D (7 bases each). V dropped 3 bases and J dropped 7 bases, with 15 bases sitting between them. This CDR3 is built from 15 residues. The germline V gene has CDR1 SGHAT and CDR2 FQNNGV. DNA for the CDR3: TGTGCCAGCAGCTTTCCGACAGGGAGGGGCGGGGAGCTGTTTTTT. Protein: CASSFPTGRGGELFF.

CDR3 loop: CASSHSYNEQFF. The CDR3, as DNA: TGTGCCAGCAGTCACTCCTACAATGAGCAGTTCTTC. The V call is TRBV28, the J call TRBJ2-1; no reliable D call. V lost 5 bases and J lost 0, with 2 bases in between. CDR3 length: 12 residues. Germline V gene data show CDR1 as MDHEN and CDR2 as SYDVKM.

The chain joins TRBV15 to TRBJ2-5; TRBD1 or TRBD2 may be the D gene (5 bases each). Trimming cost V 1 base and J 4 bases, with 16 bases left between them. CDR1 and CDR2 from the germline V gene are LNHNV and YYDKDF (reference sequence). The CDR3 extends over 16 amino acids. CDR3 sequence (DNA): TGTGCCACCAGCAGAGTTATCGTCGGGGCCCGAGAGACCCAGTACTTC. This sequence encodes CATSRVIVGARETQYF.

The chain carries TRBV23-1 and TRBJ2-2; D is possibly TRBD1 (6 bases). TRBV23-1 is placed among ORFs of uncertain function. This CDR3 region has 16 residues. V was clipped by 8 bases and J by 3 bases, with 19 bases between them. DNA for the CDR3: TGCGCCAGCCGACGGTTTAGTTGGGGGCACACCGGGGAGCTGTTTTTT. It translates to CASRRFSWGHTGELFF.

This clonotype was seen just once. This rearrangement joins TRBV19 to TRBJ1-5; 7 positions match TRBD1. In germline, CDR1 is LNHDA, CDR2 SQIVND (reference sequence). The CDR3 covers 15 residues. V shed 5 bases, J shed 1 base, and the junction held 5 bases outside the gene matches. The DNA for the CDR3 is TGTGCCAGTAGTCCCGCGGACAGGAGCAATCAGCCCCAGCATTTT. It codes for CASSPADRSNQPQHF.

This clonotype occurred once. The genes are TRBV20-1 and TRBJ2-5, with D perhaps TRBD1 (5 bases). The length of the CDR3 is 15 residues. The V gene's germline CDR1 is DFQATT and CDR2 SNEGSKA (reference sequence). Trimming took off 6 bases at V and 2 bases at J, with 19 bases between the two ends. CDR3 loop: CSATPGILGQETQYF. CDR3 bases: TGCAGTGCCACCCCAGGGATTTTAGGGCAAGAGACCCAGTACTTC.

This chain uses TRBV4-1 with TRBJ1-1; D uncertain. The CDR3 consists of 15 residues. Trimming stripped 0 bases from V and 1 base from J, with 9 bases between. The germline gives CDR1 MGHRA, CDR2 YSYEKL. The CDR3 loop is CASSQETVRNTEAFF. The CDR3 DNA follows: TGCGCCAGCAGCCAAGAAACAGTTAGGAACACTGAAGCTTTCTTT.

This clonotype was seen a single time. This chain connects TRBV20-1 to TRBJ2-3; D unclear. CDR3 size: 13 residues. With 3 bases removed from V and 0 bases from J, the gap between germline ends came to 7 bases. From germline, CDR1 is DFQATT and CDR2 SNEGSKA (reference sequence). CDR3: CSARQASTDTQYF. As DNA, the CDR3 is TGCAGTGCTAGGCAAGCTAGCACAGATACGCAGTATTTT.

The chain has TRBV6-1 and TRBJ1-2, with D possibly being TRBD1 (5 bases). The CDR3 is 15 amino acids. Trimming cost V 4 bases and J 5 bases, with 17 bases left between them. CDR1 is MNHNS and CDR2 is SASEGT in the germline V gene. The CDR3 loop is CASSAGRGGKYGYTF. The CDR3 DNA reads TGTGCCAGCAGTGCAGGTCGGGGGGGGAAGTATGGCTACACCTTC.

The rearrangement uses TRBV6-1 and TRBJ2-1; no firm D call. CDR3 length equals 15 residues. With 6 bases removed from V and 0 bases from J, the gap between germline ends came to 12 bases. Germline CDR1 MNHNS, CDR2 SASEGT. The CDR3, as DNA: TGTGCCAGCAGACCCAGGCCAAACTCCTACAATGAGCAGTTCTTC. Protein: CASRPRPNSYNEQFF.

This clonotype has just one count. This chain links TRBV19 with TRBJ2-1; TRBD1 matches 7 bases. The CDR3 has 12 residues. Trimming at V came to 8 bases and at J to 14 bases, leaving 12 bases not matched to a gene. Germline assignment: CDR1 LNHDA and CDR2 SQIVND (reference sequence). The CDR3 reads CASSSTGTQEFF. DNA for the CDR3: TGTGCCAGTTCCTCGACAGGGACCCAGGAGTTCTTC.

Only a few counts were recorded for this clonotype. In DNA, the CDR3 is TGTGCCAGCAGCGAGCGGAGGTTTGAAGACTACGAGCAGTACTTC. Translated, it gives CASSERRFEDYEQYF. V and J are TRBV11-1 and TRBJ2-7; tentative D call: TRBD2 (5 bases). CDR1 and CDR2 (germline): SGHAT, FQDESV (reference sequence). The ends were cut back, 5 bases at V and 3 bases at J, with 17 bases in the middle. The CDR3 length is 15 residues.

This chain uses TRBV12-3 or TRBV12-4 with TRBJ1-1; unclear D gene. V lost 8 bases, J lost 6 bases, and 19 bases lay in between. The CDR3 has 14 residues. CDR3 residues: CASALRTTTPEAFF. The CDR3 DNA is TGTGCCAGCGCATTACGGACGACCACACCTGAAGCTTTCTTT.

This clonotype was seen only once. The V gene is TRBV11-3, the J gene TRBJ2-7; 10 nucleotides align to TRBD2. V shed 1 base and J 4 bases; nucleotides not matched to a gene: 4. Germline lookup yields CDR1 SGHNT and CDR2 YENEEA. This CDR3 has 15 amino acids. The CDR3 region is CASSLVASGSYEQYF. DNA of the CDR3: TGTGCCAGCAGCTTAGTGGCTAGCGGGAGTTACGAGCAGTACTTC.

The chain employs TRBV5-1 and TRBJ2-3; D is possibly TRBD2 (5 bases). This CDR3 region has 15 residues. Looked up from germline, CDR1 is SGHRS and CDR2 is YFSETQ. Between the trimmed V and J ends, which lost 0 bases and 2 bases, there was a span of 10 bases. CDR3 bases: TGCGCCAGCAGCTTGGACGGGAAGGCCACAGATACGCAGTATTTT. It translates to CASSLDGKATDTQYF.

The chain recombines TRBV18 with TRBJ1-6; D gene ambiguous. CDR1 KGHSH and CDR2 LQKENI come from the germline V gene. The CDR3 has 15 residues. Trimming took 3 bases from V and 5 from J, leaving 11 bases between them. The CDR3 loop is CASSPGSRDNSPLHF. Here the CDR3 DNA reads TGTGCCAGCTCACCGGGGTCTAGGGATAATTCACCCCTCCACTTT.